This is a list of T cell receptor beta chains from one sample in a study of early T cells in non-severe SARS-CoV-2 infection. TCRdb independently ran MiXCR on the 5' RACE reads; one entry per CDR3 protein. Here the sample spans 35,000 to 45,000 distinct CDR3 sequences, 5.8% being singletons. Sequenced material: whole blood. The source of these receptors is an adult who was a healthcare worker with PCR-confirmed SARS-CoV-2 infection or an uninfected control (not recorded which). The CDR3 runs from the conserved cysteine through the conserved F or W.

TRBV20-1	TRBJ1-1	CSAREAGQGLREAFF
TRBV6-1	TRBJ2-5	CASKSGGPGGETQYF
TRBV11-2	TRBJ2-2	CASSSTTSGELFF
TRBV6-2/TRBV6-3	TRBJ1-2	CATLRQAPIYGYTF
TRBV5-1	TRBJ1-2	CASSSRTPADGYTF
TRBV18	TRBJ2-4	CASSQERNIQYF
TRBV2	TRBJ2-2	CASRAPGELFF
TRBV7-2	TRBJ1-6	CASSLRLELNSPLHF
TRBV20-1	TRBJ1-1	CSAGQTWGTEAFF
TRBV15	TRBJ2-7	CATSRDGERSHEQYF
TRBV7-9	TRBJ2-3	CASSSSGRADTQYF
TRBV28	TRBJ1-1	CASRETGIQNTEAFF
TRBV5-1	TRBJ2-5	CASRFAETQYF
TRBV10-3	TRBJ1-1	CAISGQGAGSEAFF
TRBV7-8	TRBJ1-5	CASSLRVRGSNQPQHF
TRBV5-4	TRBJ2-7	CASSWGAEQYF
TRBV18	TRBJ2-1	CASSPGSGSRNEQFF
TRBV13	TRBJ2-5	CASSASRGTGLAKETQYF
TRBV10-2	TRBJ1-2	CASQTKGGYTF
TRBV4-1	TRBJ2-7	CASSHFAGGPYEQYF
TRBV10-3	TRBJ2-3	CAISGSGTDTQYF
TRBV7-3	TRBJ2-2	CASSLEGGLNTGELFF
TRBV7-9	TRBJ2-1	CASSLYDRQDEQFF
TRBV24-1	TRBJ2-1	CATRGLAGNNEQFF
TRBV28	TRBJ2-1	CASRTGGTSGRNEQFF
TRBV7-2	TRBJ2-3	CASSSGGGPGTQYF
TRBV29-1	TRBJ1-2	CSVLAGGGRIYGYTF
TRBV9	TRBJ1-4	CASTPRGRDEKLFF
TRBV6-4	TRBJ1-1	CASSDEAGDTEAFF
TRBV4-2	TRBJ1-3	CASWDRRGNTIYF
TRBV7-2	TRBJ2-3	CASRLESTDTQYF
TRBV6-1	TRBJ2-2	CASRDRADPGELFF
TRBV7-8	TRBJ1-6	CASSLGLSGSPLHF
TRBV7-2	TRBJ2-3	CASSQGPWADTQYF
TRBV20-1	TRBJ2-3	CSARAEAFRLAELSTDTQYF
TRBV12-5	TRBJ1-6	CASGSQGNSPLHF
TRBV18	TRBJ2-1	CASSPRENGEQFF
TRBV7-9	TRBJ2-3	CASSSPYSDTQYF
TRBV12-3/TRBV12-4	TRBJ2-3	CASSLGSRDTQYF
TRBV2	TRBJ2-7	CASSTSGRGLGEQYF